Each of the 16 T cell receptor beta chains below was sequenced from the same sample in a study of cytomegalovirus exposure and HLA in healthy donors. Sequencing was performed with immunoSEQ multiplex PCR; in TCRdb, only in-frame clones are kept and a portion is missing. The sample holds about 360,000 clones, 75% to 90% seen once. Material: PBMCs. Receptors originate from a woman aged 18-29 years in good health and CMV-seronegative.

V is TRBV10-1 and J is TRBJ2-1; perhaps TRBD1 as D (5 bases). Looked up from germline, CDR1 is WNHNN and CDR2 is SYGVQD (reference sequence). The CDR3 consists of 15 residues. V dropped 1 base and J dropped 9 bases, with 16 bases sitting between them. The CDR3 bases are TGCGCCAGCAGTGAGTTAGGGGCAGGAGCCTCTGAGCAGTTCTTC. Residues: CASSELGAGASEQFF.

The V gene is TRBV15, the J gene TRBJ1-5, with D tentatively TRBD1 (6 bases). Germline CDR1 is LNHNV and CDR2 is YYDKDF (reference sequence). The CDR3 covers 18 residues. The V end lost 4 bases, the J end lost 0 bases, and 19 bases lay between the germline ends. CDR3 coding DNA: TGTGCCACCAGCAACAGGGTGGTGGGCCTCGATAGCAATCAGCCCCAGCATTTT. Protein product: CATSNRVVGLDSNQPQHF. Full variable domain (missing parts from reference TRBV15 and TRBJ1-5): DAMVIQNPRYQVTQFGKPVTLSCSQTLNHNVMYWYQQKSSQAPKLLFHYYDKDFNNEADTPDNFQSRRPNTSFCFLDIRSPGLGDTAMYLCATSNRVVGLDSNQPQHFGDGTRLSIL.

The chain carries TRBV4-1 and TRBJ2-7; 7 nucleotides match TRBD2. Per the germline V gene, CDR1 is MGHRA and CDR2 is YSYEKL. V was pared by 0 bases and J by 2 bases, with 10 bases of the junction left unmatched. The CDR3 totals 17 residues. The CDR3 bases are TGCGCCAGCAGCCAAGAGCCCGGGCTAGCGGTGCCCTACGAGCAGTACTTC. Translating gives CASSQEPGLAVPYEQYF.

The gene calls are TRBV5-6 and TRBJ1-1; D not resolved. This CDR3 comprises 12 residues. Per the germline V gene, CDR1 is SGHDT and CDR2 is YYEEEE. With 3 bases removed from V and 8 bases from J, the gap between germline ends came to 11 bases. The CDR3 DNA reads as TGTGCCAGCAGCTGGGGAGGGTCCGAAGCTTTCTTT. As protein: CASSWGGSEAFF.

The chain combines TRBV10-3 with TRBJ1-2, with 9 bases fitting TRBD1. Germline V gene sequence: CDR1 ENHRY, CDR2 SYGVKD. Germline trimming cut 6 bases from V and 6 bases from J; bases unmatched to any gene: 5. The CDR3 is 13 residues long. The CDR3, as DNA: TGTGCCATCAGACTGACAGGGGGTCATGGCTACACCTTC. This encodes CAIRLTGGHGYTF.

This chain connects TRBV2 to TRBJ2-6; 9 bases fit TRBD1. J lost 4 bases, V lost 6 bases, and 7 bases had no gene match. There are 16 residues in the CDR3. CDR1 is SNHLY, CDR2 FYNNEI, per germline. CDR3 region: CASRAGTGSGANVLTF. DNA of the CDR3: TGTGCCAGCAGAGCCGGGACAGGGTCCGGGGCCAACGTCCTGACTTTC.

The chain carries TRBV27 and TRBJ2-1; 9 nucleotides agree with TRBD2. The CDR3 consists of 16 residues. Germline V gene data show CDR1 as MNHEY and CDR2 as SMNVEV (reference sequence). With 5 bases clipped from V and 4 bases from J, the junction kept 9 bases outside the gene matches. The CDR3 protein is CASSSGGRGVYNEQFF. In DNA form, the CDR3 reads TGTGCCAGCAGTAGCGGGGGGCGGGGAGTGTACAATGAGCAGTTCTTC.

This clone was observed a handful of times. Additional DNA sequences in this sample encode the identical CDR3. V usage is TRBV27 and J usage is TRBJ2-7; no definite D call. The CDR3 sequence is 13 residues long. V was pared by 3 bases and J by 2 bases, with 8 bases between. Germline V gene sequence: CDR1 MNHEY, CDR2 SMNVEV (reference sequence). The CDR3: CASSLGRTYEQYF. The CDR3 nucleotides are TGTGCCAGCAGTTTGGGCCGAACCTACGAGCAGTACTTC.

J is TRBJ2-1 and V is TRBV30; 8 nucleotides match TRBD2. Per the germline V gene, CDR1 is GTSNPN and CDR2 is SVGIG (reference sequence). The CDR3 covers 13 residues. V lost 4 bases and J lost 7; bases outside the gene matches: 6. CDR3 in DNA: TGTGCCTGGACTAGCGGGCCCCAGAATGAGCAGTTCTTC. It specifies CAWTSGPQNEQFF.

This chain joins TRBV10-3 and TRBJ2-2, with D possibly being TRBD1 (6 bases). There are 15 residues in the CDR3. V gave up 3 bases and J gave up 1 base, with 9 bases separating them. Germline V gives CDR1 ENHRY, CDR2 SYGVKD. This CDR3 is CAISDWGQNTGELFF. The CDR3 bases are TGTGCCATCAGTGATTGGGGACAGAACACCGGGGAGCTGTTTTTT.

This clone is a singleton in its sample. The V call is TRBV7-2, the J call TRBJ2-3; tentative D call: TRBD1 (6 bases). The CDR3 runs 16 residues. Trimming cost V 5 bases and J 2 bases, with 17 bases left between them. In germline, CDR1 is SGHTA, CDR2 FQGNSA. CDR3 nucleotide sequence: TGTGCCAGCAGCCACAGGACAGCCCGAGACACAGATACGCAGTATTTT. This encodes CASSHRTARDTDTQYF.

The CDR3 sequence: CASQTSGRLRGTGELFF. CDR3 nucleotides: TGCGCCAGCCAGACTAGCGGGAGGCTTCGCGGGACCGGGGAGCTGTTTTTT. The chain uses TRBV5-1 and TRBJ2-2, with 13 nucleotides matching TRBD2. J gave up 5 bases and V 7 bases, and 11 bases lay outside the gene matches. The CDR3 consists of 17 residues. Per the germline V gene, CDR1 is SGHRS and CDR2 is YFSETQ.

The chain links TRBV28 to TRBJ1-5; D is perhaps TRBD1 (6 bases). V lost 4 bases to trimming and J lost 1 base, with 8 bases between them. Looked up from germline, CDR1 is MDHEN and CDR2 is SYDVKM. This CDR3 has 14 residues. The CDR3: CASSYRVSNQPQHF. The CDR3 DNA reads TGTGCCAGCAGTTACAGGGTGAGCAATCAGCCCCAGCATTTT.

V and J are TRBV4-1 and TRBJ1-2; 10 positions agree with TRBD1. The germline V gene encodes CDR1 MGHRA and CDR2 YSYEKL. The CDR3 has 16 residues. The V and J ends lost 4 bases and 6 bases, in that order; junction bases with no gene match: 11. The CDR3 nucleotides are TGCGCCAGCAGCCGCTTCCGGGACAGGGGTGCCCATGGCTACACCTTC. Translated, it gives CASSRFRDRGAHGYTF.

The chain uses TRBV2 and TRBJ2-1, with 10 bases aligning to TRBD2. Germline V gene data show CDR1 as SNHLY and CDR2 as FYNNEI. V gave up 7 bases and J gave up 4 bases; unmatched junction bases: 7. The CDR3 contains 15 residues. The CDR3 DNA is TGTGCCAGCACCGGGGGACTAGCGATATACAATGAGCAGTTCTTC. Its protein product is CASTGGLAIYNEQFF.

This clone was observed once. V is TRBV28 and J is TRBJ2-7; tentative D call: TRBD1 (6 bases). CDR1 is MDHEN and CDR2 is SYDVKM in the germline V gene. This CDR3 is built from 13 residues. Trimming removed 3 bases at V and 7 bases at J, with 13 bases between. The CDR3 loop reads CASSLGAMDEQYF. The CDR3, as DNA: TGTGCCAGCAGTTTGGGGGCGATGGATGAGCAGTACTTC.